Each of the 32 T cell receptor beta chains below was sequenced from the same sample in a study of T cells after yellow fever vaccination. TCRdb used MiXCR to reprocess the 5' RACE reads, holding one entry per CDR3 protein. Altogether some 350,000 distinct CDR3 sequences are present, about 4% being singletons, with the ten largest covering roughly 26%. Here the sequenced sample was PBMCs, taken 5 days after the yellow fever booster vaccination. The receptors stem from a young man who received the YFV17D yellow fever vaccine.

The V call is TRBV6-2 or TRBV6-3, the J call TRBJ2-7; D is unresolved. This CDR3 contains 11 residues. V was cut by 0 bases and J by 7 bases, with 4 bases left in between. Germline V lookup: CDR1 MNHEY, CDR2 SVGEGT. CDR3 sequence reads: CASSYSEEQYF. CDR3 DNA: TGTGCCAGCAGTTACTCAGAAGAGCAGTACTTC.

The chain is built from TRBV9 and TRBJ1-6, with D possibly matching TRBD1 (6 bases). Trimming removed 3 bases at V and 6 bases at J, with 10 bases between. The germline gives CDR1 SGDLS, CDR2 YYNGEE. The CDR3 runs to 14 residues. The DNA of the CDR3 is TGTGCCAGCAGCGGTTTCAGGGGTAATTCACCCCTCCACTTT. It yields the protein CASSGFRGNSPLHF.

This clonotype was detected ten times or more. The rearrangement links TRBV5-1 to TRBJ1-2; the D gene is possibly TRBD1 (6 bases). CDR3 size: 14 residues. The germline V gene encodes CDR1 SGHRS and CDR2 YFSETQ. Trimming stripped 1 base from V and 2 bases from J, with 9 bases between. This CDR3 reads CASSLLGGNYGYTF. DNA of the CDR3: TGCGCCAGCAGCTTGCTGGGGGGCAACTATGGCTACACCTTC.

The V call is TRBV4-3, the J call TRBJ1-2, with 9 bases matching TRBD1. CDR1 and CDR2 from the germline V gene are LGHNA and YSLEER. After removal of 4 bases from V and 0 bases from J, the junction contained 9 bases not matched to a gene. This CDR3 spans 17 amino acids. In DNA form, the CDR3 reads TGCGCCAGCAGCCGCCGGGACAGGGTGTATTCTAACTATGGCTACACCTTC. This codes for CASSRRDRVYSNYGYTF.

Ten or more counts support this clonotype. This chain connects TRBV7-9 to TRBJ1-1; 7 positions agree with TRBD1. The CDR3 has 13 residues. Germline trimming cut 5 bases from V and 8 bases from J; bases unmatched to any gene: 8. Germline V gene data show CDR1 as SEHNR and CDR2 as FQNEAQ (reference sequence). In DNA form, the CDR3 reads TGTGCCAGCAGCCATCCAGGGGGTGGGGAAGCTTTCTTT. It specifies CASSHPGGGEAFF.

This clonotype was seen a few times. The chain uses TRBV5-4 and TRBJ2-4; 8 bases agree with TRBD2. With V trimmed by 2 bases and J by 8 bases, 9 bases remained unmatched. Germline values: CDR1 SGHNT, CDR2 YYREEE (reference sequence). This CDR3 has 15 residues. CDR3: CASSFKRLGRDIQYF. In DNA, the CDR3 is TGTGCCAGCAGCTTTAAGCGGCTCGGGAGGGACATTCAGTACTTC.

The J gene is TRBJ2-3, the V gene TRBV7-3; the match to TRBD1 covers 7 bases. CDR1 SGHTA and CDR2 FQGTGA come from the germline V gene. The CDR3 sequence is 14 residues long. Trimming cost V 3 bases and J 4 bases; bases outside gene matches: 4. The CDR3 DNA follows: TGTGCCAGCAGCTTGACAGGGTTCGCAGATACGCAGTATTTT. It yields the protein CASSLTGFADTQYF. Full variable domain (missing parts from reference TRBV7-3 and TRBJ2-3): GAGVSQTPSNKVTEKGKYVELRCDPISGHTALYWYRQSLGQGPEFLIYFQGTGAADDSGLPNDRFFAVRPEGSVSTLKIQRTERGDSAVYLCASSLTGFADTQYFGPGTRLTVL.

For the CDR3, the DNA is TGCGCCAGCAGCTCCACAGGGAGCGCCTACGAGCAGTACGTC. This gives the protein CASSSTGSAYEQYV. The rearrangement links TRBV5-1 to TRBJ2-7, with TRBD1 as a possible D gene (6 bases). Germline lookup yields CDR1 SGHRS and CDR2 YFSETQ. V lost 3 bases and J 2 bases, leaving 12 bases between the germline ends. This CDR3 is 14 amino acids long.

The chain has TRBV11-2 and TRBJ1-2; D is possibly TRBD1 (6 bases). The CDR3 loop spans 13 amino acids. CDR1 SGHAT and CDR2 FQNNGV come from the germline V gene. Trimming pared 7 bases from V and 3 bases from J, leaving 12 bases between. CDR3 coding DNA: TGTGCCAGCACAGGACAGCGGTACTATGGCTACACCTTC. It specifies CASTGQRYYGYTF. The full variable domain, rest sourced from reference TRBV11-2 and TRBJ1-2, is EAGVAQSPRYKIIEKRQSVAFWCNPISGHATLYWYQQILGQGPKLLIQFQNNGVVDDSQLPKDRFSAERLKGVDSTLKIQPAKLEDSAVYLCASTGQRYYGYTFGSGTRLTVV.

The genes are TRBV11-2 and TRBJ2-3, with D uncertain. Germline CDR1 is SGHAT and CDR2 is FQNNGV. The CDR3 is 12 residues long. With 4 bases removed from V and 4 bases from J, the gap between germline ends came to 6 bases. For the CDR3, the DNA is TGTGCCAGCAGCTCCGGATCAGATACGCAGTATTTT. It specifies CASSSGSDTQYF.

This clonotype was seen at least ten times. The rearrangement joins TRBV20-1 to TRBJ2-5; the match to TRBD2 covers 9 bases. CDR3 length equals 15 residues. The V segment lost 0 bases and the J segment 3 bases; nucleotides outside the gene matches: 5. Germline lookup yields CDR1 DFQATT and CDR2 SNEGSKA (reference sequence). The CDR3 bases are TGCAGTGCTAGAGATTTGCGACTAGCGGAAGAGACCCAGTACTTC. Translation: CSARDLRLAEETQYF.

This clonotype has only a few counts. The chain has TRBV18 and TRBJ1-2; the D is unclear. The CDR3 has 13 amino acids. V was trimmed by 3 bases and J by 4 bases, leaving 9 bases between them. Germline V gene lookup returns CDR1 KGHSH and CDR2 LQKENI. The CDR3 loop reads CASSPDPVYGYTF. CDR3 sequence (DNA): TGTGCCAGCTCACCTGACCCAGTCTATGGCTACACCTTC.

V and J are TRBV4-2 and TRBJ2-7; 8 nucleotides line up with TRBD2. Germline CDR1 reads LGHNA; CDR2 reads YNFKEQ. This CDR3 spans 16 amino acids. The V segment lost 4 bases and the J segment 3 bases; nucleotides outside the gene matches: 11. The CDR3 spells CASSPELAGMYYEQYF. In nucleotides, the CDR3 is TGTGCCAGCAGCCCCGAATTAGCGGGGATGTACTACGAGCAGTACTTC.

This clonotype was counted many times. This sequence joins TRBV5-8 and TRBJ1-2; D gene ambiguous. The V and J ends lost 4 bases and 5 bases respectively, with 12 bases between them. This CDR3 region has 13 residues. Germline assignment: CDR1 SGHTS and CDR2 YDEGEE. CDR3 sequence: CASSVGRKYGYTF. The CDR3 nucleotides read TGTGCCAGCAGCGTCGGACGGAAATATGGCTACACCTTC.

This clonotype was picked up many times. In DNA form, the CDR3 reads TGTGCCAGCAGCTTAGCCCAGGGGCGTATGGTTGGCTACACCTTC. This codes for CASSLAQGRMVGYTF. The chain employs TRBV7-2 and TRBJ1-2; tentative D call: TRBD1 (6 bases). The CDR3 contains 15 residues. Trimming removed 0 bases at V and 7 bases at J, with 15 bases between. CDR1 is SGHTA and CDR2 is FQGNSA in the germline V gene.

This chain uses TRBV20-1 with TRBJ2-5; 8 bases align to TRBD1. CDR1 and CDR2 (germline): DFQATT, SNEGSKA (reference sequence). The CDR3 length is 12 residues. Unmatched junction bases numbered 4, after V lost 6 bases and J lost 4 bases. In DNA form, the CDR3 reads TGCAGTGCCTTTGACAGGGGAGAGACCCAGTACTTC. It translates to CSAFDRGETQYF.

The table lists this clonotype with many counts. The chain recombines TRBV30 with TRBJ2-1; D call uncertain. V was clipped by 0 bases and J by 15 bases, with 12 bases between them. The CDR3 contains 11 residues. CDR1 and CDR2 (germline): GTSNPN, SVGIG (reference sequence). The CDR3, as DNA: TGTGCCTGGAGTGTTGCCCAGGCCCCGTTCTTC. This gives the protein CAWSVAQAPFF.

This chain joins TRBV11-3 and TRBJ2-2; D unclear. Trimming took 1 base from V and 7 from J, leaving 7 bases between them. Germline values: CDR1 SGHNT, CDR2 YENEEA. The CDR3 is made up of 13 amino acids. The CDR3 DNA reads as TGTGCCAGCAGCTTAGGATCTTACGGGGAGCTGTTTTTT. Translation gives CASSLGSYGELFF. Supplemented by reference TRBV11-3 and TRBJ2-2, the full variable domain reads EAGVVQSPRYKIIEKKQPVAFWCNPISGHNTLYWYLQNLGQGPELLIRYENEEAVDDSQLPKDRFSAERLKGVDSTLKIQPAELGDSAVYLCASSLGSYGELFFGEGSRLTVL.

The rearrangement joins TRBV5-6 to TRBJ1-6; 8 bases match TRBD1. CDR3 size: 14 residues. V gave up 5 bases and J gave up 14 bases; unmatched junction bases: 12. CDR1 and CDR2 from the germline V gene are SGHDT and YYEEEE. For the CDR3, the DNA is TGTGCCAGCAGTTCCCGGACAGGGCGCGTGGCCCTCCACTTT. This sequence encodes CASSSRTGRVALHF.

This clonotype was found a few times. V and J are TRBV5-1 and TRBJ1-4; no firm D call. CDR1 is SGHRS and CDR2 is YFSETQ in the germline V gene. The length of the CDR3 is 12 residues. Deletions cut 4 bases from V and 8 bases from J, with 9 bases between. Here the CDR3 reads CASSEGSEKLFF. The CDR3 region has the DNA TGCGCCAGCAGCGAAGGTAGCGAAAAACTGTTTTTT.

The chain uses TRBV7-9 and TRBJ2-5; no clear D gene. From germline, CDR1 is SEHNR and CDR2 FQNEAQ (reference sequence). The V end lost 0 bases, the J end lost 4 bases, and 9 bases lay between the germline ends. The CDR3 totals 14 residues. This chain's CDR3 is CASSLASLGETQYF. The CDR3 DNA sequence: TGTGCCAGCAGCTTAGCGTCTCTCGGAGAGACCCAGTACTTC.

The chain joins TRBV15 to TRBJ1-2; 8 nucleotides agree with TRBD1. This CDR3 has 17 amino acids. Looked up from germline, CDR1 is LNHNV and CDR2 is YYDKDF (reference sequence). Germline trimming cut 0 bases from V and 2 bases from J; bases unmatched to any gene: 8. The CDR3 is CATSRDPGTGANYGYTF. The CDR3 DNA is TGTGCCACCAGCAGAGATCCGGGGACAGGCGCAAACTATGGCTACACCTTC.

This clonotype was recorded at least ten times. The chain employs TRBV6-5 and TRBJ1-4; a weak D match, TRBD1 (5 bases). Trimming removed 6 bases from V and 10 bases from J, with 9 bases in between. This CDR3 contains 11 residues. The germline V gene encodes CDR1 MNHEY and CDR2 SVGAGI. The CDR3, as DNA: TGTGCCAGCAGAGGTGGGGGAAAACTGTTTTTT. Translated, it gives CASRGGGKLFF.

The rearrangement joins TRBV5-1 to TRBJ1-2, with unresolved D. Germline CDR1 SGHRS, CDR2 YFSETQ. The CDR3 has 14 residues. Trimming stripped 9 bases from V and 1 base from J, with 16 bases between. CDR3 DNA: TGCGCCACCCTCCTCGGGCTCCTTAACTATGGCTACACCTTC. It yields the protein CATLLGLLNYGYTF.

This clonotype was picked up a small number of times. The gene calls are TRBV20-1 and TRBJ2-1; 8 nucleotides align to TRBD2. CDR1 and CDR2 from the germline V gene are DFQATT and SNEGSKA (reference sequence). J lost 4 bases, V lost 5 bases, and 10 bases had no gene match. This CDR3 comprises 15 residues. DNA of the CDR3: TGCAGTGCTTCCAGCGCGGGGGGCGTTTACAATGAGCAGTTCTTC. Amino acids: CSASSAGGVYNEQFF.

This chain uses TRBV5-6 with TRBJ2-7; weak D call: TRBD1 (6 bases). V gave up 3 bases and J gave up 5 bases, with 12 bases separating them. The CDR3 consists of 13 residues. Germline CDR1 SGHDT, CDR2 YYEEEE. This CDR3 is CASSSYRADEQYV. The CDR3 DNA reads as TGTGCCAGCAGCTCCTACAGGGCCGACGAGCAGTACGTC.

This clonotype has a count of ten or more. V and J are TRBV29-1 and TRBJ2-2; tentatively, D is TRBD2 (5 bases). There are 13 residues in the CDR3. CDR1 and CDR2 (germline): SQVTM, ANQGSEA. Trimming removed 4 bases from V and 4 bases from J, with 10 bases in between. CDR3 bases: TGCAGCGTTGGAGGGTCGGTCACCGGGGAGCTGTTTTTT. Protein sequence: CSVGGSVTGELFF.

This clonotype was picked up a small number of times. J is TRBJ2-7 and V is TRBV20-1; TRBD2 matches at 9 bases. In germline, CDR1 is DFQATT, CDR2 SNEGSKA (reference sequence). This CDR3 region has 14 residues. Trimming removed 4 bases from V and 2 bases from J; junction bases left unmatched: 6. The CDR3 DNA follows: TGCAGTGCTACCGGTGGACTAGCGACCTACGAGCAGTACTTC. It codes for CSATGGLATYEQYF.

The V call is TRBV20-1, the J call TRBJ1-5, with D perhaps TRBD1 (6 bases). The CDR3 loop spans 12 amino acids. Germline CDR1 DFQATT, CDR2 SNEGSKA (reference sequence). The V and J ends lost 3 bases and 9 bases respectively, with 12 bases between them. The CDR3: CSASQGTPPQHF. DNA of the CDR3: TGCAGTGCTAGCCAGGGGACTCCGCCCCAGCATTTT.

The rearrangement uses TRBV6-1 and TRBJ1-5; maybe TRBD1 (6 bases). In germline, CDR1 is MNHNS, CDR2 SASEGT. The V and J ends lost 5 bases and 11 bases respectively, with 22 bases between them. The length of the CDR3 is 15 residues. CDR3 sequence (DNA): TGTGCCAGCAGTCAAACAGGGCTCGGCTTTTTGACCCAGCATTTT. This encodes CASSQTGLGFLTQHF.

This chain joins TRBV19 and TRBJ1-2; 10 bases line up with TRBD1. V was pared by 5 bases and J by 3 bases, with 6 bases of the junction left unmatched. Germline V gene data show CDR1 as LNHDA and CDR2 as SQIVND (reference sequence). This CDR3 comprises 15 residues. DNA of the CDR3: TGTGCCAGTAGTGTCCCGGACAGGGGGGACTATGGCTACACCTTC. It specifies CASSVPDRGDYGYTF.

This clonotype was seen only a few times. This chain connects TRBV6-5 to TRBJ2-6, with D hard to call. CDR1 is MNHEY, CDR2 SVGAGI, per germline. V was trimmed by 5 bases and J by 1 base, leaving 9 bases between them. The CDR3 is 15 amino acids. CDR3 sequence (DNA): TGTGCCAGCAGTCCATACAGATCTGGGGCCAACGTCCTGACTTTC. It codes for CASSPYRSGANVLTF.